The clone carrying this T cell receptor (beta chain) has at least ten counts. The antigen is unknown. Trimming took 12 bases from V and 0 from J, leaving 17 bases between them. The CDR3 consists of 16 residues. In germline, CDR1 is KGHDR, CDR2 SFDVKD. These data are taken from a study of Graves' ophthalmopathy and Graves' hyperthyroidism. Study-level findings and limits: The 13-signature model separated ophthalmopathy from stable hyperthyroidism at roughly 88% sensitivity and 80% to 84% specificity.

Amplifying from RNA transcripts, the study obtained TCR beta CDR3 regions. Following a first-round RT-PCR that used HTBI primers, a second-round multiplex PCR was carried out. TCRdb itself ran the multiplex PCR reads through MiXCR, one entry per CDR3 protein. The sample contains some 160,000 distinct CDR3 sequences, just under 40% of which appear only once. The TCR originated in a man younger than 40 with Graves' ophthalmopathy. Material for sequencing was peripheral blood. The chain has TRBV24-1 and TRBJ2-6; D possibly corresponds to TRBD2 (5 bases). The CDR3 DNA is TGTGCCGTCTCAACCTCCGGAGGCTCTGGGGCCAACGTCCTGACTTTC. Protein: CAVSTSGGSGANVLTF.